Listed below are T cell receptor beta chains from one sample, sequenced in a study of cytomegalovirus exposure and HLA in healthy donors. Method: immunoSEQ multiplex PCR; TCRdb's copy keeps in-frame clones and lacks some. This table holds about 210,000 clones, around three quarters found once. The sequenced material came from PBMCs. These TCRs come from a woman in her twenties or thirties in good health and CMV-seropositive. Both conserved end residues are part of each CDR3. Fields, in order: CDR3 DNA, CDR3 protein, D gene, J gene, V gene, clone size. D genes are given only for firm matches. A clone size is listed for some rows: how often the clone was seen (once, few, many), or a class if it is expanded.

TGTGCCAGTAGTTTAGGTCCGGATAATTCACCCCTCCACTTT	CASSLGPDNSPLHF	.	TRBJ1-6	TRBV19	once
TGTGCCAGTACCAAGGGTCCAGGACTAGCGGGGCGGAAAACCCAGTACTTC	CASTKGPGLAGRKTQYF	TRBD2	TRBJ2-5	TRBV19	.
TGTGCCAGCAGGCTTGGACAGGGGGGCAATCAGCCCCAGCATTTT	CASRLGQGGNQPQHF	TRBD1	TRBJ1-5	TRBV2	.
TGTGCCAGCACCCTGTCAGCGTCGGGGTACGAGCAGTACTTC	CASTLSASGYEQYF	.	TRBJ2-7	TRBV28	.
TGTGCCAGCGGAACAATCAACGGGACAGATCCCTACGAGCAGTACTTC	CASGTINGTDPYEQYF	TRBD1	TRBJ2-7	TRBV28	.
TGTGCCAGCCGTCGATTAGGGCTAGCGGGAAATGAGCAGTTCTTC	CASRRLGLAGNEQFF	TRBD2	TRBJ2-1	TRBV28	once
TGTGCCAGCAGCGTAGGCCGCGGGGGTAAAGGGGACCCCACAGATACGCAGTATTTT	CASSVGRGGKGDPTDTQYF	TRBD2	TRBJ2-3	TRBV9	.
TGTGCCAGCAGCGCCATGACAGGCAGTAATGAAAAACTGTTTTTT	CASSAMTGSNEKLFF	.	TRBJ1-4	TRBV9	.
TGTGCCAGCAGCGTAGCTAACGGGGAGGGCACAGATACGCAGTATTTT	CASSVANGEGTDTQYF	.	TRBJ2-3	TRBV9	few
TGTGCCAGCAGCTTAGGGACAGGGGGCTTATACCACGAGCAGTACTTC	CASSLGTGGLYHEQYF	TRBD1	TRBJ2-7	TRBV7-8	.
TGTGCCAGCACCCTGGGCACTAGCAGCGAGCAGTACTTC	CASTLGTSSEQYF	.	TRBJ2-7	TRBV2	.
TGTGCCAGCAGTGGGACTAGCATAGCCCAGTACTTC	CASSGTSIAQYF	TRBD2	TRBJ2-5	TRBV28	.
TGTGCCAGCAGATCAGGACAGGGGAGGAGCAATCAGCCCCAGCATTTT	CASRSGQGRSNQPQHF	TRBD1	TRBJ1-5	TRBV28	few